The entry below describes one T cell receptor (beta chain). What it recognizes is unknown. The CDR3 sequence is 15 residues long. V was clipped by 4 bases and J by 4 bases; unmatched bases: 9. Germline V gene lookup returns CDR1 SGHRS and CDR2 YFSETQ. These data are taken from a study of cytomegalovirus exposure and HLA in healthy donors. Study results and limitations: The study designated about 160 TCR beta chains cytomegalovirus-associated. Indistinguishable V segments such as TRBV6-2 and TRBV6-3 were excluded. Later on, analysis showed that most CMV-associated TCR beta chains appeared to be HLA-restricted.

In the PCR, 60 Vbeta and 13 Jbeta primers were used. Profiling relied on immunoSEQ multiplex PCR, and the TCRdb table lists in-frame clones only, not all of them. Among fewer than 200,000 clones listed, around 72% were seen once. The clonotype was recovered from a middle-aged man in good health and CMV-seronegative. The sequenced material came from PBMCs. The chain couples TRBV5-1 to TRBJ2-5, with 8 bases identical to TRBD1. Here the CDR3 DNA reads TGCGCCAGCAGCACTGGACAGGGCCTCCGAGAGACCCAGTACTTC. This translates into CASSTGQGLRETQYF.